This T cell receptor (beta chain) was profiled in a study of T cell repertoires in cytomegalovirus infection. Study-level information: From public TCR beta signatures came an indication of both CMV infection and matching HLA type. Study observations and caveats: Dominant in the ex vivo response were TCR beta clonotypes restricted by HLA-C and specific for CMV.

With respect to this clonotype: Its antigen is as yet unknown.

A single record per CDR3 protein comes from TCRdb applying MiXCR to the reads. The sample lists 640,000 or so distinct CDR3 sequences, 30% to 35% occurring once. The clonotype originates from a human donor in good health (CMV status not recorded). Some clones in this sample may be carry-over from other donors' samples. The sample was cultured PBMCs, taken from culture after CMV antigen stimulation.

DNA of the CDR3: TGTGCCAGCAGCAGGTTTAGAGATACGCAGTATTTT. Translation gives CASSRFRDTQYF. The chain combines TRBV6-1 with TRBJ2-3, with D unresolved. CDR1 is MNHNS, CDR2 SASEGT, per germline. There are 12 residues in the CDR3. The V gene lost 6 bases and the J gene lost 5 bases, with 9 bases spanning the gap.